A single T cell receptor beta chain is shown here with its context. Some clones are missing from TCRdb's copy, which holds only in-frame ones; the method was immunoSEQ multiplex PCR. In the table there are approximately 700,000 clones, around four fifths of which are singletons. Between the trimmed V and J ends, which lost 5 bases and 0 bases, there was a span of 16 bases. Germline-derived CDR1 and CDR2 are PRHDT and FYEKMQ (reference sequence). This CDR3 spans 17 amino acids. These data are taken from a study of shared clonotypes between healthy human individuals. The specimen sequenced was memory CD4+ T cells sorted from blood. The subset is: CD45RA-negative fraction. This chain links TRBV13 with TRBJ2-2; possibly TRBD1 for D (8 bases). This clonotype was sampled from a woman aged 25 to 39 in good health. CDR3 amino acids: CASSTGGQGPNTGELFF. In nucleotides, the CDR3 is TGTGCCAGCAGCACGGGAGGACAGGGACCGAACACCGGGGAGCTGTTTTTT.